The 5 T cell receptor beta chains given below trace back to one sample, sequenced in a study of OX40 agonist ivuxolimab in advanced cancers. This table comes from immunoSEQ multiplex PCR, and its TCRdb copy is limited to in-frame clones, with some not included. The data show roughly 26,000 clones, roughly 90% seen once. The specimen was CD4+ or CD8+ T cells sorted from blood, collected in a trial of the OX40 agonist ivuxolimab. The receptor source for this set is an adult with an advanced solid tumor such as melanoma, head and neck, liver or kidney cancer.

The V gene is TRBV6-1, the J gene TRBJ2-7, with D unclear. CDR1 is MNHNS and CDR2 is SASEGT in the germline V gene. The CDR3 runs 14 residues. V lost 5 bases and J lost 6, with 17 bases in between. This CDR3 is CASSLLGGTFEQYF. As DNA, the CDR3 is TGTGCCAGCAGTCTCTTGGGCGGAACCTTCGAGCAGTACTTC.

This sequence joins TRBV7-9 and TRBJ2-1; TRBD2 aligns across 9 bases. CDR1 is SEHNR, CDR2 FQNEAQ, per germline (reference sequence). CDR3 length equals 15 residues. With 5 bases clipped from V and 10 bases from J, the junction kept 12 bases outside the gene matches. CDR3 residues: CASSQAASGTWEQFF. The CDR3 coding sequence is TGTGCCAGCAGCCAAGCGGCTAGCGGGACTTGGGAGCAGTTCTTC. Full variable domain (missing parts from reference TRBV7-9 and TRBJ2-1): DTGVSQNPRHKITKRGQNVTFRCDPISEHNRLYWYRQTLGQGPEFLTYFQNEAQLEKSRLLSDRFSAERPKGSFSTLEIQRTEQGDSAMYLCASSQAASGTWEQFFGPGTRLTVL.

V and J are TRBV5-5 and TRBJ1-5; unclear D gene. This CDR3 spans 15 amino acids. Germline CDR1 is SGHKS and CDR2 is YYEKEE (reference sequence). Deletions cut 6 bases from V and 2 bases from J, with 15 bases between. CDR3 loop: CASTTGAAGNQPQHF. DNA for the CDR3: TGTGCCAGCACCACGGGCGCGGCCGGCAATCAGCCCCAGCATTTT.

The J gene is TRBJ1-2, the V gene TRBV29-1, with 7 bases aligning to TRBD1. Germline CDR1 is SQVTM and CDR2 is ANQGSEA. This CDR3 is built from 11 residues. The V segment lost 6 bases and the J segment 4 bases; nucleotides outside the gene matches: 2. The CDR3 loop is CSVAGGYGYTF. The CDR3 coding sequence is TGCAGCGTGGCAGGGGGCTATGGCTACACCTTC.

This clone was counted once. The V call is TRBV2, the J call TRBJ2-7, with 9 bases fitting TRBD1. J lost 5 bases, V lost 6 bases, and 11 bases had no gene match. This CDR3 spans 15 amino acids. Germline CDR1 and CDR2: SNHLY and FYNNEI. The CDR3 sequence: CASRIGTGNSHEQYF. The CDR3 nucleotides are TGTGCCAGCAGAATCGGGACAGGGAATTCCCACGAGCAGTACTTC.